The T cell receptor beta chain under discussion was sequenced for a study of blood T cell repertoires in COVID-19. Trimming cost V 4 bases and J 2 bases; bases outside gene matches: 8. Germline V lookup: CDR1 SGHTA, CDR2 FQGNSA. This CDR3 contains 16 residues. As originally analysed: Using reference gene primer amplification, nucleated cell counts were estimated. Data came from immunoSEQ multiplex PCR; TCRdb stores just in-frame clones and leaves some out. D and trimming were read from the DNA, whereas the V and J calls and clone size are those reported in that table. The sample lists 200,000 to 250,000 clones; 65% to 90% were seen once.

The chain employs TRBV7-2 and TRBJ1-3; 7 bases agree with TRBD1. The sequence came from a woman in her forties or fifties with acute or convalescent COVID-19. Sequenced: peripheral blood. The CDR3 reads CASSSTGTDAGNTIYF. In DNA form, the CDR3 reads TGTGCCAGCAGCTCCACCGGGACAGATGCTGGAAACACCATATATTTT.